The 17 T cell receptor beta chains below were found in one sample sequenced in a study of blood T cell repertoires in COVID-19. Profiling relied on immunoSEQ multiplex PCR, and the TCRdb table lists in-frame clones only, not all of them. The repertoire consists of approximately 440,000 clones, with less than 95% occurring once and the leading ten covering under 0.7%. Sequences were obtained from PBMCs or T cells enriched from blood (not recorded which). These receptors all stem from a man younger than 30 who had recovered from COVID-19.

J is TRBJ1-1 and V is TRBV15, with D possibly being TRBD1 (5 bases). Germline values: CDR1 LNHNV, CDR2 YYDKDF (reference sequence). Trimming removed 9 bases at V and 4 bases at J, with 12 bases between. This CDR3 has 12 residues. The CDR3 protein is CATGRGGTEAFF. The CDR3 coding sequence is TGTGCCACGGGGCGGGGGGGCACTGAAGCTTTCTTT.

The V gene is TRBV19, the J gene TRBJ1-6, with 7 bases aligning to TRBD1. V lost 1 base to trimming and J lost 6 bases; unmatched junction nucleotides: 6. Germline-derived CDR1 and CDR2 are LNHDA and SQIVND (reference sequence). The CDR3 contains 16 residues. CDR3: CASSIASTGPNSPLHF. For the CDR3, the DNA is TGTGCCAGTAGTATAGCCTCGACAGGGCCTAATTCACCCCTCCACTTT.

This clone showed up just a few times. The chain combines TRBV5-1 with TRBJ1-5; 8 bases agree with TRBD1. The CDR3 consists of 15 residues. V lost 0 bases and J lost 5; bases outside the gene matches: 4. CDR1 and CDR2 (germline): SGHRS, YFSETQ. The CDR3 protein is CASSLETGADQPQHF. CDR3 nucleotides: TGCGCCAGCAGCTTGGAGACAGGGGCCGATCAGCCCCAGCATTTT.

The V call is TRBV18, the J call TRBJ1-2, with TRBD1 as a possible D gene (5 bases). The germline V gene has CDR1 KGHSH and CDR2 LQKENI. This CDR3 has 13 amino acids. V lost 3 bases, J lost 5 bases, and 10 bases lay in between. The CDR3 DNA sequence: TGTGCCAGCTCACCCTCGACAGATTATGGCTACACCTTC. It codes for CASSPSTDYGYTF.

The chain has TRBV6-5 and TRBJ1-5, with 9 bases identical to TRBD1. J was trimmed by 2 bases and V by 6 bases; bases with no gene match: 5. The CDR3 is made up of 15 amino acids. Germline CDR1 is MNHEY and CDR2 is SVGAGI. CDR3 amino acids: CASSQQGAGNQPQHF. CDR3 coding DNA: TGTGCCAGCAGCCAACAGGGGGCCGGCAATCAGCCCCAGCATTTT.

By sample share, this clone is medium-sized (0.01 to 0.1%). V gene TRBV7-8 combines with J gene TRBJ2-5; 13 nucleotides agree with TRBD2. V was pared by 1 base and J by 3 bases, with 8 bases of the junction left unmatched. The CDR3 is 18 residues long. Germline assignment: CDR1 SGHVS and CDR2 FQNEAQ. The CDR3 nucleotides read TGTGCCAGCAGCTTAGTGTCCGGACTAGCGGGAGCGGAAGAGACCCAGTACTTC. It encodes CASSLVSGLAGAEETQYF.

This clone was detected only once. J is TRBJ1-4 and V is TRBV7-9; 12 positions agree with TRBD1. This CDR3 has 14 amino acids. Unmatched junction bases numbered 3, after V lost 5 bases and J lost 8 bases. Germline CDR1 SEHNR, CDR2 FQNEAQ (reference sequence). This CDR3 is CASSLGTGGEKLFF. The CDR3 nucleotides read TGTGCCAGCAGCCTCGGGACAGGGGGCGAAAAACTGTTTTTT.

This clone was observed a handful of times. The rearrangement joins TRBV14 to TRBJ1-6, with D maybe TRBD1 (6 bases). With 3 bases removed from V and 10 bases from J, the gap between germline ends came to 10 bases. This CDR3 has 13 residues. CDR1 is SGHDN and CDR2 is FVKESK in the germline V gene. The CDR3 loop reads CASSQATGSPLHF. CDR3 DNA sequence: TGTGCCAGCAGCCAGGCGACAGGATCACCCCTCCACTTT.

This chain uses TRBV27 with TRBJ2-7; 12 bases align to TRBD2. The CDR3 runs 18 residues. The V and J ends lost 5 bases and 4 bases, in that order; junction bases with no gene match: 15. CDR1 is MNHEY, CDR2 SMNVEV, per germline (reference sequence). This CDR3 is CASSPHLAGGPGWYEQYF. For the CDR3, the DNA is TGTGCCAGCAGTCCCCACCTAGCGGGAGGGCCCGGTTGGTACGAGCAGTACTTC.

The CDR3 spells CASSVGQGGAEAFF. The CDR3 coding sequence is TGTGCCAGCAGCGTGGGGCAGGGCGGCGCTGAAGCTTTCTTT. The chain recombines TRBV5-6 with TRBJ1-1; possibly TRBD1 for D (5 bases). Trimming removed 4 bases at V and 6 bases at J, with 16 bases between. The CDR3 contains 14 residues. CDR1 and CDR2 from the germline V gene are SGHDT and YYEEEE.

The chain couples TRBV7-9 to TRBJ1-4; D may be TRBD1 (5 bases). Germline loops: CDR1 SEHNR, CDR2 FQNEAQ (reference sequence). This CDR3 has 14 amino acids. V was cut by 1 base and J by 8 bases, with 11 bases left in between. The CDR3 region is CASSLVGGTEKLFF. The CDR3, as DNA: TGTGCCAGCAGCTTAGTCGGCGGGACGGAAAAACTGTTTTTT.

The J gene is TRBJ1-5, the V gene TRBV5-8; the match to TRBD1 covers 7 bases. The trim removed 2 bases at V and 3 bases at J, leaving 8 bases unmatched. This CDR3 has 16 residues. Germline CDR1 is SGHTS and CDR2 is YDEGEE. CDR3 sequence: CASSLEGALNNQPQHF. CDR3 DNA sequence: TGTGCCAGCAGCTTAGAGGGGGCGCTTAACAATCAGCCCCAGCATTTT.

The genes are TRBV28 and TRBJ1-5; D gene unclear. CDR3 length: 14 amino acids. The V gene lost 1 base and the J gene lost 4 bases, with 8 bases spanning the gap. Germline values: CDR1 MDHEN, CDR2 SYDVKM. CDR3: CASSLYGVNQPQHF. The CDR3 region has the DNA TGTGCCAGCAGTTTATACGGGGTTAATCAGCCCCAGCATTTT.

The V call is TRBV30, the J call TRBJ2-2, with 9 bases identical to TRBD2. The CDR3 covers 15 residues. Germline V gene sequence: CDR1 GTSNPN, CDR2 SVGIG (reference sequence). V trimming: 0 bases; J trimming: 6 bases; junction bases outside the gene matches: 5. The DNA for the CDR3 is TGTGCCTGGAGTGTCTGGGCGGGAGGGCCCGGGGAGCTGTTTTTT. This gives the protein CAWSVWAGGPGELFF.

The V gene is TRBV11-2, the J gene TRBJ2-1; 8 bases agree with TRBD2. The CDR3 consists of 17 residues. V trimming: 6 bases; J trimming: 2 bases; junction bases outside the gene matches: 12. From germline, CDR1 is SGHAT and CDR2 FQNNGV. The DNA of the CDR3 is TGTGCCAGCAGATCTCCCGGGAGGGGGATCCCCTACAATGAGCAGTTCTTC. It encodes CASRSPGRGIPYNEQFF.

This rearrangement joins TRBV30 to TRBJ2-7; D ambiguous. Trimming pared 0 bases from V and 2 bases from J, leaving 8 bases between. Looked up from germline, CDR1 is GTSNPN and CDR2 is SVGIG (reference sequence). The CDR3 runs 13 residues. CDR3 bases: TGTGCCTGGAGTGTAGGAGTGGCCTACGAGCAGTACTTC. Encoded protein: CAWSVGVAYEQYF.

This chain connects TRBV5-4 to TRBJ1-5; D is uncertain. CDR3 length: 14 amino acids. CDR1 is SGHNT and CDR2 is YYREEE in the germline V gene (reference sequence). With 0 bases removed from V and 4 bases from J, the gap between germline ends came to 8 bases. The DNA for the CDR3 is TGTGCCAGCAGCTTGGGCGGCAGAAATCAGCCCCAGCATTTT. It yields the protein CASSLGGRNQPQHF.